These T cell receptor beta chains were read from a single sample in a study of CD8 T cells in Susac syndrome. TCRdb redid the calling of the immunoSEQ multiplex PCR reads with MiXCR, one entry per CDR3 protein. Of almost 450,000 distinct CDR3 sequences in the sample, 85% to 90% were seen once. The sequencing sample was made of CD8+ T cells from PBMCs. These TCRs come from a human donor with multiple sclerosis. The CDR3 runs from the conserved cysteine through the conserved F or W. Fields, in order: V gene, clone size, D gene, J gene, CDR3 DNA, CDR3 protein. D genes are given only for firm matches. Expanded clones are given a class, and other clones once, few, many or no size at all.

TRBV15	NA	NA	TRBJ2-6	TGTGCCACCAGCAGAGATCATTATGGGGATGCTGGGGCCAACGTCCTGACTTTC	CATSRDHYGDAGANVLTF
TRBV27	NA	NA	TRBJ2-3	TGTGCCAGCAGTTATTTCGGCCCCGAGGATACGCAGTATTTT	CASSYFGPEDTQYF
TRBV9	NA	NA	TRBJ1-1	TGTGCCAGCAGCGCAGAAACAGGGTTAAGTAGTTATGAAGCTTTCTTT	CASSAETGLSSYEAFF
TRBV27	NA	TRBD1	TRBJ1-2	TGTGCCAGTTGGACAGGTGCTAACTATGGCTACACCTTC	CASWTGANYGYTF
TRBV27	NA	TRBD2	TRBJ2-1	TGTGCCAGCAGTAACCAACCGGGGGGACTAGCGTCTGATGAGCAGTTCTTC	CASSNQPGGLASDEQFF
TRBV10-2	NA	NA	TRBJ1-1	TGCGCCAGCAGTGAAGAGGACGGACACACTGAAGCTTTCTTT	CASSEEDGHTEAFF
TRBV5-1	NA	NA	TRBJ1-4	TGCGCCAGCAGCTTGGGTAACGCGGCTGCTAATGAAAAACTGTTTTTT	CASSLGNAAANEKLFF
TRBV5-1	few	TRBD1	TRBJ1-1	TGCGCCAGCATCGACGGACAGGGGGGAGGCACTGAAGCTTTCTTT	CASIDGQGGGTEAFF
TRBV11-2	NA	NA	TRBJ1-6	TGTGCCAGCAGCTTATGGGTCCCAGGGAGATCACCCCTCCACTTT	CASSLWVPGRSPLHF
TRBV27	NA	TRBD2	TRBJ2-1	TGTGCCAGCAGTTTAGGAACTAGCGGGAGGTCCAATGAGCAGTTCTTC	CASSLGTSGRSNEQFF
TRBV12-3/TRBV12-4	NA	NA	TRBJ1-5	TGTGCCAGCAGTACCCGACATAGCAATCAGCCCCAGCATTTT	CASSTRHSNQPQHF
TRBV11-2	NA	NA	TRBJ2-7	TGTGCCAGCAGCTTAAGTCGTAGTTCGGGGCACGAGCAGTACTTC	CASSLSRSSGHEQYF
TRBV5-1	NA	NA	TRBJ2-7	TGCGCCAGCAGCCCCCCCGGACGAGGAGAGCAGTACTTC	CASSPPGRGEQYF
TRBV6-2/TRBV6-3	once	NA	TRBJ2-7	TGTGCCAGCGAGGGAGTGGGCGGTGTCCTCTACGAGCAGTACTTC	CASEGVGGVLYEQYF
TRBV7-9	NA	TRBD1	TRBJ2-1	TGTGCCAGCAGCTTATTACAGGGGTACAATGAGCAGTTCTTC	CASSLLQGYNEQFF
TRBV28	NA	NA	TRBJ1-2	TGTGCCAGCTATGACCCAGGGAGTTATGGCTACACCTTC	CASYDPGSYGYTF
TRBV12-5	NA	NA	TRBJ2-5	TGTGCTAGTGGTTTTGGGTTCGCAGACCAAGAGACCCAGTACTTC	CASGFGFADQETQYF
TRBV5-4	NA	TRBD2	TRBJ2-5	TGTGCCAGCAGCCGCGGACTAGCGGGGGCGTACCAAGAGACCCAGTACTTC	CASSRGLAGAYQETQYF
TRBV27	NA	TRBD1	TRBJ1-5	TGTGCCAGCAGTTTATCGGGACAGGGGGGTGGCAATCAGCCCCAGCATTTT	CASSLSGQGGGNQPQHF
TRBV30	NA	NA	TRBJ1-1	TGTGCCTGGAGTGCAGCTTACACTGAAGCTTTCTTT	CAWSAAYTEAFF
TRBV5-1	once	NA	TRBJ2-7	TGCGCCAGCAGCGTTAAAGGGGGGTCCTACGAGCAGTACTTC	CASSVKGGSYEQYF
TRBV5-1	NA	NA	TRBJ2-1	TGCGCCAGCAGCTTGGATAGGATCGACTACAATGAGCAGTTCTTC	CASSLDRIDYNEQFF
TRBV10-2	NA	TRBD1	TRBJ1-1	TGCGCCAGCAGCCCGGACAGGGTAATGACTGAAGCTTTCTTT	CASSPDRVMTEAFF
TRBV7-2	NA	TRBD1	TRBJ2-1	TGTGCCAGCAGCTTGGACAGGGGGCTTTGGAATGAGCAGTTCTTC	CASSLDRGLWNEQFF
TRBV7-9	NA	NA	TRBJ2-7	TGTGCCAGCAGCTTATCCCCCAGGGCATACGAGCAGTACTTC	CASSLSPRAYEQYF
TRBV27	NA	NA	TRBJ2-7	TGTGCCAGCAGTTTATCGGGAGAATTGATCTCCTACGAGCAGTACTTC	CASSLSGELISYEQYF
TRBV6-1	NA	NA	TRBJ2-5	TGTGCCAGCAGTGAACAGCCTCAAGAGACCCAGTACTTC	CASSEQPQETQYF
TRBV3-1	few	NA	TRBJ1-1	TGTGCCAGCAGCCAAGGTACCGACACTGAAGCTTTCTTT	CASSQGTDTEAFF
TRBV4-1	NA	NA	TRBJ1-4	TGCGCCAGCAGCCAAGCACATGTGGCAGCGAACAATGAAAAACTGTTTTTT	CASSQAHVAANNEKLFF
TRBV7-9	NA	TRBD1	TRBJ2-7	TGTGCCAGCAGCTTGGGGACAGGGGGCGGCTACGAGCAGTACTTC	CASSLGTGGGYEQYF
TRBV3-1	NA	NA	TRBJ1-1	TGTGCCAGCAGCCCGGTGGCAGGGACGGAGGAGGACACTGAAGCTTTCTTT	CASSPVAGTEEDTEAFF
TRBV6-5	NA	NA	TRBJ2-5	TGTGCCAGCAGTTCGACATTAACGGGGGAGACCCAGTACTTC	CASSSTLTGETQYF
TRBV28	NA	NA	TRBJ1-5	TGTGCCAGCACCCGCCGACAGGCCAATCAGCCCCAGCATTTT	CASTRRQANQPQHF
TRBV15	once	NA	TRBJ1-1	TGTGCCACGACTAGGGTGAACACTGAAGCTTTCTTT	CATTRVNTEAFF
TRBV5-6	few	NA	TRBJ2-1	TGTGCCAGCAGCCTGAAGGGCGCTTCCTACAATGAGCAGTTCTTC	CASSLKGASYNEQFF
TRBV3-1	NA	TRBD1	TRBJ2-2	TGTGCCAGCAGCCATACTCAGGGGGCGAGCACCGGGGAGCTGTTTTTT	CASSHTQGASTGELFF
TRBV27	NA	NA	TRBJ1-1	TGTGCCAGCAGTTTTGGAGTCTACACTGAAGCTTTCTTT	CASSFGVYTEAFF
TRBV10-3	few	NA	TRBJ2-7	TGTGCCATCAGTGACACTAGATCCATCCTCGAGCAGTACTTC	CAISDTRSILEQYF
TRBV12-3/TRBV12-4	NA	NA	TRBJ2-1	TGTGCCAGCAGTTTAGCTGGATTTAGCTCCTACAATGAGCAGTTCTTC	CASSLAGFSSYNEQFF